This is a list of T cell receptor beta chains from one sample in a study of shared clonotypes between healthy human individuals. The method was immunoSEQ multiplex PCR; TCRdb's version includes in-frame clones alone and lacks a portion of them. The table shows roughly 2,000,000 clones, with over 85% occurring only once. Input material: naive CD8+ T cells sorted from blood. These receptors were collected from a man aged 18 to 35 in good health. The conserved cysteine and the conserved F or W are not part of the CDR3 here.

J gene | V gene | CDR3 protein
TRBJ2-1 | TRBV19 | ASSLPLAGEDNEQF
TRBJ1-1 | TRBV30 | AWSDQGSDTEAF
TRBJ1-5 | TRBV7-9 | ASSWGGQPQH
TRBJ2-5 | TRBV13 | ASSTSGTGGETQY
TRBJ2-1 | TRBV7-9 | ASSSSSGSPYNEQF
TRBJ2-2 | TRBV28 | ASSSLGGTGELF
TRBJ2-7 | TRBV27 | ASSGGGTGASEQY
TRBJ2-1 | TRBV27 | ASSLDGGSYNEQF
TRBJ2-7 | TRBV10-2 | ASSGGSYEQY
TRBJ2-5 | TRBV13 | ASSIRLAGGRETQY
TRBJ2-2 | TRBV7-8 | ASSPGPHLNTGELF
TRBJ2-7 | TRBV7-9 | ASSLVTGDNEQY
TRBJ1-2 | TRBV28 | ASSPRGLYGYT
TRBJ2-1 | TRBV4-3 | ASSIGDSGRTLNEQF
TRBJ2-2 | TRBV7-7 | ASSAGTGVSGELF
TRBJ1-1 | TRBV19 | ASSLQGAGTEAF
TRBJ2-5 | TRBV5-1 | ASSLGTQETQY
TRBJ2-3 | TRBV6-5 | ASSYSRDPGTDTQY